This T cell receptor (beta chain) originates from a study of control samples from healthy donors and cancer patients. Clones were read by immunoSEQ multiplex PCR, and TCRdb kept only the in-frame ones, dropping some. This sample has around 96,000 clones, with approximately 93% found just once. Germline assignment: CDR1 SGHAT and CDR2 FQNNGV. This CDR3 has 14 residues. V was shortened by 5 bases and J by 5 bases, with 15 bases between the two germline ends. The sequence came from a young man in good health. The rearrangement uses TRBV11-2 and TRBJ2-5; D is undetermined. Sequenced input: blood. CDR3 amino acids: CASSPLGLLETQYF. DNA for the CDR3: TGTGCCAGCAGCCCTCTCGGGCTGTTGGAGACCCAGTACTTC.